This TCR beta chain was documented in a study of T cell clones after liver transplantation. The wider study: Patients counted as tolerant after at least one year off all immunosuppression, enzymes not exceeding twice normal.

Only one count was recorded for this clone. Its antigen is not known. The study, taken as a whole, reports: Low donor cell numbers restricted donor-reactive repertoire measurement in two subjects.

Sequenced by immunoSEQ multiplex PCR; TCRdb stores in-frame clones only, minus some. The sample yields about 51,000 clones, about nine tenths seen once. The sequencing used CD8+ T cells from blood, collected 12 months after liver transplant. This sequence originates from a human patient who received a liver transplant. Some T cells may have originated in the graft donor.

The CDR3 DNA follows: TGTGCCAGCAGAGCGGGACTAGCGGGAGGATACGAGCAGTACTTC. Translated, it gives CASRAGLAGGYEQYF. V gene TRBV6-5 combines with J gene TRBJ2-7, with 15 nucleotides matching TRBD2. V lost 6 bases to trimming and J lost 4 bases; unmatched junction nucleotides: 4. Germline CDR1 and CDR2: MNHEY and SVGAGI. The CDR3 spans 15 residues.